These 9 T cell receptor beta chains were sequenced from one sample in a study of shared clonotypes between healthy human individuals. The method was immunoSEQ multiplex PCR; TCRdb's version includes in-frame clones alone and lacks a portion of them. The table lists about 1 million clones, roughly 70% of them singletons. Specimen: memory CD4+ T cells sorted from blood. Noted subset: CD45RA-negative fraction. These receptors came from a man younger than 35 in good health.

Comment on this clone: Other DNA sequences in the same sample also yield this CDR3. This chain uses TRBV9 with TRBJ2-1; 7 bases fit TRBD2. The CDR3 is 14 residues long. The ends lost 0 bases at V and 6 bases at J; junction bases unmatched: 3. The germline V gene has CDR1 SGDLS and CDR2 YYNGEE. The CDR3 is CASSVVPGGNEQFF. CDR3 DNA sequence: TGTGCCAGCAGCGTAGTGCCGGGAGGCAATGAGCAGTTCTTC.

The CDR3 loop is CASSMGGPGELFF. The DNA of the CDR3 is TGTGCCAGTAGTATGGGAGGGCCCGGGGAGCTGTTTTTT. This chain uses TRBV19 with TRBJ2-2, with 7 nucleotides matching TRBD2. Germline trimming cut 3 bases from V and 6 bases from J; bases unmatched to any gene: 1. The CDR3 has 13 amino acids. Per the germline V gene, CDR1 is LNHDA and CDR2 is SQIVND (reference sequence).

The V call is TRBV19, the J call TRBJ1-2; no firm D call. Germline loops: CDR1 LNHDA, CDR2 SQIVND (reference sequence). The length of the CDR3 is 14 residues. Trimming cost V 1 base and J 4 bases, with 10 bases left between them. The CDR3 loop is CASSIGPGGYGYTF. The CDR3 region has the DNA TGTGCCAGTAGTATAGGGCCCGGCGGCTATGGCTACACCTTC.

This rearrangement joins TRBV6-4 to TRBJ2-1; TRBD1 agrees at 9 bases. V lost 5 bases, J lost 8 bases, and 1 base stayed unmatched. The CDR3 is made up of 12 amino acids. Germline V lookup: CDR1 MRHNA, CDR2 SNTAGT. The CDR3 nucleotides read TGTGCCAGCAGTAGGACAGGGGATGAGCAGTTCTTC. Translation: CASSRTGDEQFF.

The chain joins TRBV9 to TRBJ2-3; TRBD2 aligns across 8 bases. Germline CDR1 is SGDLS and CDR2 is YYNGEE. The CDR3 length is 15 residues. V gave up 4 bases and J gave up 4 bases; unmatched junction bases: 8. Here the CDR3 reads CASSPRSRGADTQYF. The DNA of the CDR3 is TGTGCCAGCAGCCCCCGTTCGCGGGGGGCAGATACGCAGTATTTT.

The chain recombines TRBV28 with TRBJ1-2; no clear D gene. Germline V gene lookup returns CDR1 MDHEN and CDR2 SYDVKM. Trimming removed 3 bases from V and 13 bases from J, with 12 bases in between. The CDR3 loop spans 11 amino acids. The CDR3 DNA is TGTGCCAGCAGTTTCCCAGTAGGTGGCACCTTC. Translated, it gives CASSFPVGGTF.

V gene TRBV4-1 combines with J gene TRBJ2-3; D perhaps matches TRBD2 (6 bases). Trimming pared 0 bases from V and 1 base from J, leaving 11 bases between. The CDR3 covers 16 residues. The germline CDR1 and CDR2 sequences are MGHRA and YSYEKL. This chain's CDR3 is CASSQDKTGGTDTQYF. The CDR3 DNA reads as TGCGCCAGCAGCCAAGATAAAACGGGGGGCACAGATACGCAGTATTTT.

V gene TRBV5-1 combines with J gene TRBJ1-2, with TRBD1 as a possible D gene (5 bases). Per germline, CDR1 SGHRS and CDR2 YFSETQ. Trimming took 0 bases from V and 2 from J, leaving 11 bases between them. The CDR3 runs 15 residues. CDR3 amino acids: CASSLEAGQNYGYTF. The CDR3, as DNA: TGCGCCAGCAGCTTGGAGGCGGGGCAGAACTATGGCTACACCTTC.

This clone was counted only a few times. CDR3 coding DNA: TGTGCCAGCACCCTTGCCGGGCTTGAAGCTTTCTTT. Amino acids: CASTLAGLEAFF. The V gene is TRBV28, the J gene TRBJ1-1; the D is unclear. V was pared by 7 bases and J by 7 bases, with 13 bases between. The germline CDR1 and CDR2 sequences are MDHEN and SYDVKM. The CDR3 totals 12 residues.